The T cell receptor (beta chain) under discussion was sequenced for a study of blood T cell repertoires in COVID-19. Study details: From the United States, Italy and Spain came samples of acute and convalescent COVID-19. Sources were T cells, B-cell-depleted T cells, or PBMCs; the material itself was cDNA or gDNA.

In the original analysis: From reference gene primer amplification, estimates of nucleated cell counts were derived. TCRdb's table, derived via immunoSEQ multiplex PCR, lists solely in-frame clones and lacks some. V, J and clone size are those of that table, while D and trimming were read from the DNA. The sample consists of about 99,000 clones, about four fifths of them appearing once. V was trimmed by 0 bases and J by 1 base, leaving 7 bases between them. CDR3 length: 14 residues. Germline V gene lookup returns CDR1 SGHNT and CDR2 YYREEE (reference sequence). This rearrangement joins TRBV5-4 to TRBJ1-1, with D possibly being TRBD1 (6 bases). This receptor was obtained from a man at least 80 years old with COVID-19, enrolled during active disease. Sample: peripheral blood. DNA for the CDR3: TGTGCCAGCAGCTTGGCACAGGGGAACACTGAAGCTTTCTTT. This translates into CASSLAQGNTEAFF.